This TCR beta chain is from a study of blood T cell repertoires in COVID-19. Background on the study: There were acute and convalescent COVID-19 samples, and they came from the United States, Italy and Spain. Sources were T cells, B-cell-depleted T cells, or PBMCs; the material itself was cDNA or gDNA.

Original analysis: Researchers report that nucleated cell counts were estimated from reference gene primer amplification. Libraries were prepared by immunoSEQ multiplex PCR; TCRdb keeps only in-frame clonotypes and omits some of them. V and J calls and clone size are copied from that table; D and trimming were computed from the DNA. The table has more than 85,000 clones, around 82% seen once. This clone was seen only once. What was sequenced was peripheral blood. This clonotype originated in a human donor in a cohort sampled during active COVID-19.

CDR3 sequence (DNA): TGTGCCAGCAGCTTGAGCGGGGGGCTGGGCACCGGGGAGCTGTTTTTT. This encodes CASSLSGGLGTGELFF. V usage is TRBV7-2 and J usage is TRBJ2-2, with 9 bases matching TRBD2. The V gene's germline CDR1 is SGHTA and CDR2 FQGNSA. V dropped 3 bases and J dropped 4; count of bases not matched to a gene: 6. The CDR3 has 16 residues.